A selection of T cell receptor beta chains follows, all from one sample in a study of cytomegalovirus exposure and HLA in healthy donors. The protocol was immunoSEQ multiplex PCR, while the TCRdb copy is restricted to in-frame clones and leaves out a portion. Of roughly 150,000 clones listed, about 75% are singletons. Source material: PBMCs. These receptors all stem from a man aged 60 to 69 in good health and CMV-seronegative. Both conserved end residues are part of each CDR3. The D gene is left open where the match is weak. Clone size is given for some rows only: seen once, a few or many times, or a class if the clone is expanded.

DNA: TGTGCCTGGGGCCTCGGGCGGGGCGAAGGGGAGACCCAGTACTTC; CDR3: CAWGLGRGEGETQYF; V: TRBV30; J: TRBJ2-5; D: .; size: .
DNA: TGTGCCAGCAGCACCCGACAGGGGAGTAATAGTGCCAAAAACATTCAGTACTTC; CDR3: CASSTRQGSNSAKNIQYF; V: TRBV9; J: TRBJ2-4; D: TRBD1; size: few
DNA: TGTGCCAGCAGTTGGGGGGAACCACGGTACGAGCAGTACTTC; CDR3: CASSWGEPRYEQYF; V: TRBV28; J: TRBJ2-7; D: .; size: .
DNA: TGTGCCAGCAGCCAAGACGGTTATGAAGCTTTCTTT; CDR3: CASSQDGYEAFF; V: TRBV14; J: TRBJ1-1; D: .; size: .
DNA: TGTGCCAGCAGTTACGACCTCGGCAGGGTGTACGAGCAGTACTTC; CDR3: CASSYDLGRVYEQYF; V: TRBV6-5; J: TRBJ2-7; D: .; size: .
DNA: TGTGCCAGCAGCTTGGGAGGACTCACCGGGGAGCTGTTTTTT; CDR3: CASSLGGLTGELFF; V: TRBV5-4; J: TRBJ2-2; D: .; size: once
DNA: TGTGCCAGTAGGGTATCGACAGGGGCTCTCTCTGGGGCCAACGTCCTGACTTTC; CDR3: CASRVSTGALSGANVLTF; V: TRBV19; J: TRBJ2-6; D: TRBD1; size: .
DNA: TGCAGCGTTGGTGGGCCGACAGGGAGTTCCGGGGAGCTGTTTTTT; CDR3: CSVGGPTGSSGELFF; V: TRBV29-1; J: TRBJ2-2; D: TRBD1; size: .
DNA: TGTGCCAGCAGGGAAAGGGGACAGGGGAACGAAAAACTGTTTTTT; CDR3: CASRERGQGNEKLFF; V: TRBV6-1; J: TRBJ1-4; D: TRBD1; size: .
DNA: TGTGCCAGCGGAGGGACCACCGGGACCAATCAGCCCCAGCATTTT; CDR3: CASGGTTGTNQPQHF; V: TRBV6-5; J: TRBJ1-5; D: .; size: few
DNA: TGTGCCAGCAGCTTAGATCTGGGGGGAGGCTATGGCTACACCTTC; CDR3: CASSLDLGGGYGYTF; V: TRBV7-9; J: TRBJ1-2; D: .; size: .
DNA: TGCAGCGTTGTTGGACAAGGTGCCGGGGAGCTGTTTTTT; CDR3: CSVVGQGAGELFF; V: TRBV29-1; J: TRBJ2-2; D: .; size: few
DNA: TGTGCCTGGAGTGGCGTTAGCACAGATACGCAGTATTTT; CDR3: CAWSGVSTDTQYF; V: TRBV30; J: TRBJ2-3; D: .; size: few
DNA: TGCGCCAGCAGCTTGGGAGCGGGAGGAGGGTCTTCCTACTCCTACGAGCAGTACTTC; CDR3: CASSLGAGGGSSYSYEQYF; V: TRBV5-1; J: TRBJ2-7; D: TRBD2; size: .
DNA: TGTGCCAGTAGTACGGTGACGACTGACACAGATACGCAGTATTTT; CDR3: CASSTVTTDTDTQYF; V: TRBV19; J: TRBJ2-3; D: .; size: .
DNA: TGTGCCAGCAGTTACAACCCCAGGGACAATCAGCCCCAGCATTTT; CDR3: CASSYNPRDNQPQHF; V: TRBV6-6; J: TRBJ1-5; D: .; size: .
DNA: TGTGCCAGCAGCCAAAACCTTAGGACGGCGACAGCTACTCGCACAGATACGCAGTATTTT; CDR3: CASSQNLRTATATRTDTQYF; V: TRBV14; J: TRBJ2-3; D: .; size: .
DNA: TGTGCCAGCAGTTGGGCGGGGAGGGGACTAGCGGGAATAAATGAGCAGTTCTTC; CDR3: CASSWAGRGLAGINEQFF; V: TRBV27; J: TRBJ2-1; D: TRBD2; size: .
DNA: TGTGCCAGTCGCGGGACAGGGGTTGGCGAGCAGTACTTC; CDR3: CASRGTGVGEQYF; V: TRBV19; J: TRBJ2-7; D: TRBD1; size: .
DNA: TGTGCCAGCAGCTTAGGTACGGGGGACAGGGGCCCAGCAGAAGCTTTCTTT; CDR3: CASSLGTGDRGPAEAFF; V: TRBV7-2; J: TRBJ1-1; D: TRBD1; size: .
DNA: TGTGCCAGCAGTTCCCCCTACAGGGAGGGGACTGAAGCTTTCTTT; CDR3: CASSSPYREGTEAFF; V: TRBV27; J: TRBJ1-1; D: .; size: .
DNA: TGTGCCAGCAGTTTGGGCCTGGCCAACTACGAGCAGTACTTC; CDR3: CASSLGLANYEQYF; V: TRBV28; J: TRBJ2-7; D: .; size: .
DNA: TGTGCCAGCAGCTTAGGTCATAACCTCCAGGGGTACAATCAGCCCCAGCATTTT; CDR3: CASSLGHNLQGYNQPQHF; V: TRBV7-9; J: TRBJ1-5; D: .; size: once
DNA: TGTGCCAGCAGCGTTGGGGGGTTGGGGGGCACTGAAGCTTTCTTT; CDR3: CASSVGGLGGTEAFF; V: TRBV9; J: TRBJ1-1; D: .; size: .
DNA: TGTGCCAGCAGTCCCCAGCGGGAGGGCCTATTTCTCTACGAGCAGTACTTC; CDR3: CASSPQREGLFLYEQYF; V: TRBV28; J: TRBJ2-7; D: TRBD2; size: few
DNA: TGTGCCAGCAGCTTAGAGGACAGGGATATCCACGAGCAGTACTTC; CDR3: CASSLEDRDIHEQYF; V: TRBV11-1; J: TRBJ2-7; D: TRBD1; size: .
DNA: TGTGCCAGCAAGGAGGAGGGAAAACTGTTTTTT; CDR3: CASKEEGKLFF; V: TRBV25-1; J: TRBJ1-4; D: .; size: .
DNA: TGTGCCAGCAGCGGACAGGGGGCGGGGGTCTACAATGAGCAGTTCTTC; CDR3: CASSGQGAGVYNEQFF; V: TRBV9; J: TRBJ2-1; D: TRBD1; size: .
DNA: TGTGCCAGCAGCGTAGCCCCCCTGGACATCCAAGAGACCCAGTACTTC; CDR3: CASSVAPLDIQETQYF; V: TRBV9; J: TRBJ2-5; D: .; size: once
DNA: TGCGCCAGCAGCCAGGGATACGATGAAAAACTGTTTTTT; CDR3: CASSQGYDEKLFF; V: TRBV5-1; J: TRBJ1-4; D: .; size: .
DNA: TGTGCCAGCAGGGGAGGGGGTTATGAAAAACTGTTTTTT; CDR3: CASRGGGYEKLFF; V: TRBV28; J: TRBJ1-4; D: .; size: few
DNA: TGTGCCAGCTCACATGACAGGTCCGAATATGACGGGGACTATGGCTACACCTTC; CDR3: CASSHDRSEYDGDYGYTF; V: TRBV18; J: TRBJ1-2; D: .; size: .
DNA: TGCGCCAGCAGCCTGGAGGTCAGGGTCGCTGGAAACACCATATATTTT; CDR3: CASSLEVRVAGNTIYF; V: TRBV5-1; J: TRBJ1-3; D: .; size: .
DNA: TGTGCCAGCAGCAAGGACTGGCCCCCAGATACGCAGTATTTT; CDR3: CASSKDWPPDTQYF; V: TRBV7-6; J: TRBJ2-3; D: .; size: .
DNA: TGTGCCAGTAGTACTCCGCGACAGGCAACTAATGAAAAACTGTTTTTT; CDR3: CASSTPRQATNEKLFF; V: TRBV19; J: TRBJ1-4; D: .; size: .
DNA: TGTGCCAGCTGTCCCCGGGAAGATCCGACAGGTGGCTACACCTTC; CDR3: CASCPREDPTGGYTF; V: TRBV27; J: TRBJ1-2; D: .; size: .
DNA: TGTGCCAGCAGCTTAGTCGCAGGCACGAAGACGGTTAACTATGGCTACACCTTC; CDR3: CASSLVAGTKTVNYGYTF; V: TRBV7-8; J: TRBJ1-2; D: .; size: once